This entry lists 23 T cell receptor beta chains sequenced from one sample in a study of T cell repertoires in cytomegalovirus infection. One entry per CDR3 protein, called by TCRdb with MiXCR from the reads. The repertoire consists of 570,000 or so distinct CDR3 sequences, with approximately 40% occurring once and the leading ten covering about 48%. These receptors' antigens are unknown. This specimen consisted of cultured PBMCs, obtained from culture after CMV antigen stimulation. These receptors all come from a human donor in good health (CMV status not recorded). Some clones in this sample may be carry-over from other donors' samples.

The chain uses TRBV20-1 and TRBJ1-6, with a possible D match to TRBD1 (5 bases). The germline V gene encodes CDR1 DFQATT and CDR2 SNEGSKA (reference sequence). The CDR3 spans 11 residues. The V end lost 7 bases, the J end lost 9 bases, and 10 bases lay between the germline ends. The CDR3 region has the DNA TGCAGTGTGGCGGGGCTTTCACCCCTCCACTTT. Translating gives CSVAGLSPLHF.

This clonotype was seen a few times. The CDR3 bases are TGTGCCAGCAGTAACCGACTTGCTCAACAAGAGACCCAGTACTTC. Protein sequence: CASSNRLAQQETQYF. The chain joins TRBV7-6 to TRBJ2-5; D gene ambiguous. This CDR3 is built from 15 residues. V shed 6 bases and J shed 2 bases, with 16 bases lying between them. Germline CDR1 reads SGHVS; CDR2 reads FNYEAQ.

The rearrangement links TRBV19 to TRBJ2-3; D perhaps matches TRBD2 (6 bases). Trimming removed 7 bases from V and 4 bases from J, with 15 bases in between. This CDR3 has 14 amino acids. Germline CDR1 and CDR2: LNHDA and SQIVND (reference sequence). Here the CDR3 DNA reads TGTGCCAGTACCCCTCGCAGGGAGGCAGATACGCAGTATTTT. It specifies CASTPRREADTQYF.

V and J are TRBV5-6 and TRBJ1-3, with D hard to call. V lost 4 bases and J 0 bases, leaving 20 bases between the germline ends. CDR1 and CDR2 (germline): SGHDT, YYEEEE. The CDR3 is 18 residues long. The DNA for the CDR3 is TGTGCCAGCAGCACCCGACGAAGGTCGGTGAGCTCTGGAAACACCATATATTTT. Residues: CASSTRRRSVSSGNTIYF.

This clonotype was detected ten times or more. The chain's CDR3 is CASSSGPNYGYTF. Here the CDR3 DNA reads TGTGCCAGCAGCTCGGGACCCAACTATGGCTACACCTTC. The chain is built from TRBV7-2 and TRBJ1-2; D may be TRBD1 (5 bases). The CDR3 contains 13 residues. The germline gives CDR1 SGHTA, CDR2 FQGNSA. Between the trimmed V and J ends, which lost 4 bases and 2 bases, there was a span of 8 bases.

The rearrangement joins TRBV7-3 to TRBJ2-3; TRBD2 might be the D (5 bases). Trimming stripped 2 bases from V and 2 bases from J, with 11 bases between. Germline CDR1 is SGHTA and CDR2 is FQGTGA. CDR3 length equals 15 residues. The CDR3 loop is CASSLLRAYTDTQYF. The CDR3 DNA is TGTGCCAGCAGCTTACTGAGGGCGTACACAGATACGCAGTATTTT.

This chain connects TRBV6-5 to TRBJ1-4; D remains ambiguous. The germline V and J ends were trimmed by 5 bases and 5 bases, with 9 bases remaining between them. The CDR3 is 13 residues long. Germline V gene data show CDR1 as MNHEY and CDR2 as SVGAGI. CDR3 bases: TGTGCCAGCAGTGGGCAGCCCAATGAAAAACTGTTTTTT. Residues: CASSGQPNEKLFF.

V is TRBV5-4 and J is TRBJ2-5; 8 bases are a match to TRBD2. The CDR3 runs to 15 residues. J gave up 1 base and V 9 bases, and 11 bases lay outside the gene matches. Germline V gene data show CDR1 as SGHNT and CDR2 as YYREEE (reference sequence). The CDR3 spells CAIPSVAGGQETQYF. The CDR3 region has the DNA TGTGCCATCCCATCGGTGGCGGGAGGCCAAGAGACCCAGTACTTC.

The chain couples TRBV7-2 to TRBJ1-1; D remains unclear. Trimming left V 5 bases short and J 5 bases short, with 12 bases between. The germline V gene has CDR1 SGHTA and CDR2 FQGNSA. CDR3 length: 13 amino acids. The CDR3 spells CASSTRRGTEAFF. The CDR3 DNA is TGTGCCAGCAGCACTAGACGGGGTACTGAAGCTTTCTTT.

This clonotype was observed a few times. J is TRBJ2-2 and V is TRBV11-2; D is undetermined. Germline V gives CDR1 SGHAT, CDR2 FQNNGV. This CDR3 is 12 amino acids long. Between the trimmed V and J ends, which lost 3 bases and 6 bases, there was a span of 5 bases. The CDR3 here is CASSFFSGELFF. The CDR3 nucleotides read TGTGCCAGCAGCTTCTTTTCCGGGGAGCTGTTTTTT.

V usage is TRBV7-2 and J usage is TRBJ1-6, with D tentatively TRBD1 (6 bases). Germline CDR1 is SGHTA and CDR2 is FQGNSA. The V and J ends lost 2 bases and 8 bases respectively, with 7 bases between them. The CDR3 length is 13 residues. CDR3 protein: CASSLRTDSPLHF. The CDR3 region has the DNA TGTGCCAGCAGCTTAAGGACAGATTCACCCCTCCACTTT.

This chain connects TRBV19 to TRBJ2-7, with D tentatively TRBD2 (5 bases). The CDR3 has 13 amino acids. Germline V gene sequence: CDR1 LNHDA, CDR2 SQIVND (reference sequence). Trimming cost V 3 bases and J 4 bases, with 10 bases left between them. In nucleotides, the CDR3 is TGTGCCAGTAGTATTGGACTCCAATACGAGCAGTACTTC. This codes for CASSIGLQYEQYF.

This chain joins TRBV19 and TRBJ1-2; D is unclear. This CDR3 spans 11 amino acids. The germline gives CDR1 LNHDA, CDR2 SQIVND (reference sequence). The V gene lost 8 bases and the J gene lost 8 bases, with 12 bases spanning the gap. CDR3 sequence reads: CASFSAGGYTF. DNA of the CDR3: TGTGCCAGTTTTTCAGCGGGCGGCTACACCTTC.

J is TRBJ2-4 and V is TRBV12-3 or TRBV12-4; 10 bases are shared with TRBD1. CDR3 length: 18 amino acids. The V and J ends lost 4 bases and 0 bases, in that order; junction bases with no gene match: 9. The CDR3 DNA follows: TGTGCCAGCAGTTCCCGACAGGGGGCGGCGCTAGCCAAAAACATTCAGTACTTC. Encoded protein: CASSSRQGAALAKNIQYF.

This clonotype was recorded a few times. This chain's CDR3 is CASSLVLAGVFSYEQYF. In nucleotides, the CDR3 is TGCGCCAGCAGCTTGGTTCTAGCGGGAGTGTTTTCCTACGAGCAGTACTTC. The V and J genes are TRBV5-1 and TRBJ2-7; 10 bases fit TRBD2. The V segment lost 0 bases and the J segment 1 base; nucleotides outside the gene matches: 7. The CDR3 is made up of 17 amino acids. Germline assignment: CDR1 SGHRS and CDR2 YFSETQ.

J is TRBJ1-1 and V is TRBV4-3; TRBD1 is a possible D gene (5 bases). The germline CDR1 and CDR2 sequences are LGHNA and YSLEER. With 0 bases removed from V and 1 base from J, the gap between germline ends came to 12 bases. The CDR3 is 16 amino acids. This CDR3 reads CASSQDPGPGNTEAFF. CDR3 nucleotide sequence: TGCGCCAGCAGCCAAGATCCAGGGCCCGGGAACACTGAAGCTTTCTTT.

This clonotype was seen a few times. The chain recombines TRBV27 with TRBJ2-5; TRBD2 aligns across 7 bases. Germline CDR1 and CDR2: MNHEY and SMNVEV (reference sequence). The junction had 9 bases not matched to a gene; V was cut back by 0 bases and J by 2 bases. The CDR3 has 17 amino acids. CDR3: CASSLSSGVVTQETQYF. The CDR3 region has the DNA TGTGCCAGCAGTTTATCCAGCGGGGTCGTAACACAAGAGACCCAGTACTTC.

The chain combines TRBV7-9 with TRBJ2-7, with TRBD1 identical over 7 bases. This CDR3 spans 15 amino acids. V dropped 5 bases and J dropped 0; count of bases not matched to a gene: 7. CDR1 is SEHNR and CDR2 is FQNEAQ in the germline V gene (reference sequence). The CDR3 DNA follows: TGTGCCAGCAGCCCCGTGGACAGGAGCTCCTACGAGCAGTACTTC. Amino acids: CASSPVDRSSYEQYF.

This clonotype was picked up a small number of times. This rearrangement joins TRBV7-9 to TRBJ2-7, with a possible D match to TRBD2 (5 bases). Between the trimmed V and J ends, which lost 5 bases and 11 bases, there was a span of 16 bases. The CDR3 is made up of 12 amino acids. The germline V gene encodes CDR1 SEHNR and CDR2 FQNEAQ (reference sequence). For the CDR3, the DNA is TGTGCCAGCAGCCCCACGGCGGTGGGAGAGTACTTC. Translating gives CASSPTAVGEYF.

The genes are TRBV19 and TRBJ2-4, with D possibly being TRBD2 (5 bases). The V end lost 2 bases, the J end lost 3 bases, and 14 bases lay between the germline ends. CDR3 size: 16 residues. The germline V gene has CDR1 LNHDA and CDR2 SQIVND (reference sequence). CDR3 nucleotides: TGTGCCAGTAGTATAAGCGGTAACCTGGGCAAAAACATTCAGTACTTC. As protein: CASSISGNLGKNIQYF.

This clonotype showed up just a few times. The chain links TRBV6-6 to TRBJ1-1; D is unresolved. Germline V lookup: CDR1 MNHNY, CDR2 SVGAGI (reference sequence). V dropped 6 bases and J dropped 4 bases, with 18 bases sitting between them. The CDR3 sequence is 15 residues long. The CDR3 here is CASSAFEWAGTEAFF. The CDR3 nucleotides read TGTGCCAGCAGCGCGTTTGAGTGGGCGGGCACTGAAGCTTTCTTT.

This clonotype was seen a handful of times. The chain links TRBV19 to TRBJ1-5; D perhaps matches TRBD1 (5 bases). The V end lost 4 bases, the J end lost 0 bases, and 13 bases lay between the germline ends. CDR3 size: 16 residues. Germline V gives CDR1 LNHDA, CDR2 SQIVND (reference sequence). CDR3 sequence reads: CASSTREQRSNQPQHF. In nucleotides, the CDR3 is TGTGCCAGTAGTACCAGGGAACAGCGTAGCAATCAGCCCCAGCATTTT.

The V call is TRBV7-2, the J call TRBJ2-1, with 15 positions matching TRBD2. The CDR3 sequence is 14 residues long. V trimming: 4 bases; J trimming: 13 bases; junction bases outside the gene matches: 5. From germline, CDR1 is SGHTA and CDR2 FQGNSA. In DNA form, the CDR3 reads TGTGCCAGCAGCTCAGGACTAGCGGGAGGGGATCAGTTCTTC. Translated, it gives CASSSGLAGGDQFF.